This T cell receptor (beta chain) emerged from a study of human T cells and chemical hapten exposure. Study context: Patients were mainly female, each with alopecia areata, totalis or universalis. Study-wide results and limits: Significantly more large CDR3 similarity clusters were formed by expanded TCRs than by controls. PT1 expanded TCR counts correlated positively with patch test score.

Comments on this clonotype: Its antigen is unidentified.

Authors' methods: With a range of roughly 23,224 to 690,600, the median per sample was 95,638 TCRs. TCRdb reprocessed the RACE reads with MiXCR, giving one entry per CDR3 protein. The V and J calls come from TCRdb's annotation, not from the publication. The sample carries roughly 180,000 distinct CDR3 sequences, around 20% recorded once. The V gene's germline CDR1 is SQVTM and CDR2 ANQGSEA. CDR3 size: 13 residues. V gave up 5 bases and J gave up 0 bases, with 11 bases separating them. Time point here: patch test 1, 2 weeks after DPC sensitization. The sample's treatment: therapeutic diphenylcyclopropenone sensitization with weekly scalp DPC.

Sample: whole blood, taken in connection with sensitization to the hapten diphenylcyclopropenone (DPC). This TCR was recovered from a woman aged 50 to 65 with alopecia areata. Some clones in this sample may be carry-over from other donors' samples. The V gene is TRBV29-1, the J gene TRBJ2-7; no clear D gene. In nucleotides, the CDR3 is TGCAGCGTTCTCGGGTTCAGCTCCTACGAGCAGTACTTC. Protein product: CSVLGFSSYEQYF.